The 16 T cell receptor beta chains below all came from one sample that was sequenced in a study of control samples from healthy donors and cancer patients. Only in-frame clones appear in the TCRdb table, and some are missing; sequencing was by immunoSEQ multiplex PCR. The table records about 48,000 clones, about 94% of them present only once. Sequenced input: PBMCs. Source of these receptors: a woman between 45 and 60 years old with head and neck cancer.

V is TRBV30 and J is TRBJ2-2; TRBD2 agrees at 11 bases. The germline V gene encodes CDR1 GTSNPN and CDR2 SVGIG (reference sequence). V lost 0 bases and J lost 4; bases outside the gene matches: 4. The CDR3 has 16 residues. In DNA form, the CDR3 reads TGTGCCTGGAGTGTACTAGCGGGAGACGGCACCGGGGAGCTGTTTTTT. Translation gives CAWSVLAGDGTGELFF. Full variable domain (remainder filled in from reference TRBV30 and TRBJ2-2): SQTIHQWPATLVQPVGSPLSLECTVEGTSNPNLYWYRQAAGRGLQLLFYSVGIGQISSEVPQNLSASRPQDRQFILSSKKLLLSDSGFYLCAWSVLAGDGTGELFFGEGSRLTVL.

The V and J genes are TRBV4-3 and TRBJ2-1; D is unresolved. The V and J ends lost 1 base and 5 bases respectively, with 9 bases between them. CDR1 and CDR2 (germline): LGHNA, YSLEER. The CDR3 totals 14 residues. This CDR3 reads CASSQVRADNEQFF. Written as DNA, the CDR3 is TGCGCCAGCAGCCAAGTAAGGGCAGACAATGAGCAGTTCTTC.

The chain uses TRBV7-2 and TRBJ2-7; 11 positions match TRBD2. With 0 bases clipped from V and 3 bases from J, the junction kept 7 bases outside the gene matches. The CDR3 runs 17 residues. Germline loops: CDR1 SGHTA, CDR2 FQGNSA. The CDR3 loop reads CASSLASGGASHYEQYF. The CDR3 DNA reads as TGTGCCAGCAGCTTAGCTAGCGGGGGGGCCAGTCACTACGAGCAGTACTTC.

This chain links TRBV9 with TRBJ1-4, with unresolved D. The CDR3 runs 14 residues. Germline CDR1 is SGDLS and CDR2 is YYNGEE. The V and J ends lost 4 bases and 8 bases respectively, with 15 bases between them. The CDR3 bases are TGTGCCAGCAGCCCCTCCCGGGCGCGGGAAAAACTGTTTTTT. Translating it yields CASSPSRAREKLFF.

The chain carries TRBV7-2 and TRBJ2-2; 8 nucleotides align to TRBD2. With V trimmed by 5 bases and J by 5 bases, 7 bases remained unmatched. Germline loops: CDR1 SGHTA, CDR2 FQGNSA. CDR3 length: 15 residues. The CDR3 region has the DNA TGTGCCAGCAGCCCCCAGCGGGAGTCGACCGGGGAGCTGTTTTTT. It translates to CASSPQRESTGELFF.

The chain couples TRBV15 to TRBJ2-2, with D hard to call. The V gene lost 1 base and the J gene lost 1 base, with 16 bases spanning the gap. The CDR3 spans 18 residues. Per the germline V gene, CDR1 is LNHNV and CDR2 is YYDKDF (reference sequence). DNA for the CDR3: TGTGCCACCAGCAGAGCTCAATTTACCAGCCGGAACACCGGGGAGCTGTTTTTT. Protein product: CATSRAQFTSRNTGELFF.

The chain carries TRBV28 and TRBJ1-1, with unresolved D. The germline V gene encodes CDR1 MDHEN and CDR2 SYDVKM. The CDR3 covers 12 residues. V was pared by 7 bases and J by 1 base, with 7 bases between. The CDR3 DNA follows: TGTGCCAGCAATCACCAGAACACTGAAGCTTTCTTT. Its protein product is CASNHQNTEAFF.

The chain has TRBV4-3 and TRBJ1-1; D remains unclear. Germline CDR1 and CDR2: LGHNA and YSLEER. The V gene lost 0 bases and the J gene lost 10 bases, with 12 bases spanning the gap. The CDR3 consists of 13 residues. The CDR3 sequence: CASSQDRGGGAFF. CDR3 DNA: TGCGCCAGCAGCCAAGATCGCGGAGGAGGAGCTTTCTTT.

This chain uses TRBV2 with TRBJ2-7; D is uncertain. V was clipped by 7 bases and J by 3 bases, with 13 bases between them. From germline, CDR1 is SNHLY and CDR2 FYNNEI. There are 13 residues in the CDR3. Written as DNA, the CDR3 is TGTGCCAGCATGGGGATTACTCTCTACGAGCAGTACTTC. It translates to CASMGITLYEQYF.

The rearrangement links TRBV5-1 to TRBJ2-7, with D perhaps assigned TRBD1 or TRBD2 (6 bases each). V lost 3 bases and J lost 0, with 7 bases in between. This CDR3 comprises 13 residues. Germline V gene lookup returns CDR1 SGHRS and CDR2 YFSETQ. CDR3 nucleotides: TGCGCCAGCAGCTGGGGGGCCTCCTACGAGCAGTACTTC. Translation gives CASSWGASYEQYF.

V usage is TRBV5-4 and J usage is TRBJ2-5, with TRBD2 identical over 9 bases. The CDR3 extends over 15 amino acids. J was trimmed by 5 bases and V by 4 bases; bases with no gene match: 9. Looked up from germline, CDR1 is SGHNT and CDR2 is YYREEE (reference sequence). The CDR3 sequence: CASSSAGTSFETQYF. CDR3 bases: TGTGCCAGCAGCAGCGCCGGGACTAGCTTCGAGACCCAGTACTTC. Combining the CDR3 with reference TRBV5-4 and TRBJ2-5 gives the whole variable domain ETGVTQSPTHLIKTRGQQVTLRCSSQSGHNTVSWYQQALGQGPQFIFQYYREEENGRGNFPPRFSGLQFPNYSSELNVNALELDDSALYLCASSSAGTSFETQYFGPGTRLLVL.

A few counts support this clone. The rearrangement joins TRBV5-6 to TRBJ1-5, with D perhaps TRBD1 (5 bases). The V and J ends lost 2 bases and 1 base respectively, with 7 bases between them. The CDR3 extends over 14 amino acids. Germline V gene data show CDR1 as SGHDT and CDR2 as YYEEEE. The CDR3 region has the DNA TGTGCCAGCAGCTTCCGGGGGAGCAATCAGCCCCAGCATTTT. Translating gives CASSFRGSNQPQHF.

This chain joins TRBV6-2 or TRBV6-3 and TRBJ1-1, with D uncertain. CDR3 length: 14 amino acids. The germline gives CDR1 MNHEY, CDR2 SVGEGT. V was clipped by 5 bases and J by 3 bases, with 13 bases between them. CDR3 region: CASSMLRVDTEAFF. The CDR3 region has the DNA TGTGCCAGCAGTATGCTAAGGGTGGACACTGAAGCTTTCTTT.

The rearrangement uses TRBV30 and TRBJ1-2; 7 bases match TRBD1. From germline, CDR1 is GTSNPN and CDR2 SVGIG (reference sequence). The V and J ends lost 0 bases and 8 bases, in that order; junction bases with no gene match: 6. The CDR3 spans 13 residues. CDR3 nucleotide sequence: TGTGCCTGGAGTGTAATAAGGGGGCAGGGCTACACCTTC. Translating it yields CAWSVIRGQGYTF. The full variable domain, with the rest looked up from reference TRBV30 and TRBJ1-2, is SQTIHQWPATLVQPVGSPLSLECTVEGTSNPNLYWYRQAAGRGLQLLFYSVGIGQISSEVPQNLSASRPQDRQFILSSKKLLLSDSGFYLCAWSVIRGQGYTFGSGTRLTVV.

The chain is built from TRBV7-8 and TRBJ1-1; unclear D gene. This CDR3 contains 12 residues. Trimming pared 2 bases from V and 8 bases from J, leaving 9 bases between. Germline V gives CDR1 SGHVS, CDR2 FQNEAQ. This chain's CDR3 is CASSLWRGEAFF. The CDR3 DNA reads as TGTGCCAGCAGCTTATGGAGAGGGGAAGCTTTCTTT. Together with reference TRBV7-8 and TRBJ1-1, the CDR3 gives the full variable domain: GAGVSQSPRYKVAKRGQDVALRCDPISGHVSLFWYQQALGQGPEFLTYFQNEAQLDKSGLPSDRFFAERPEGSVSTLKIQRTQQEDSAVYLCASSLWRGEAFFGQGTRLTVV.

This chain uses TRBV28 with TRBJ2-7, with a tentative D call TRBD1 (6 bases). V was clipped by 7 bases and J by 0 bases, with 16 bases between them. The CDR3 covers 15 residues. The germline V gene encodes CDR1 MDHEN and CDR2 SYDVKM. The CDR3 nucleotides read TGTGCCAGCACCATTGCAGGGGCCGGCTCCTACGAGCAGTACTTC. This sequence encodes CASTIAGAGSYEQYF.